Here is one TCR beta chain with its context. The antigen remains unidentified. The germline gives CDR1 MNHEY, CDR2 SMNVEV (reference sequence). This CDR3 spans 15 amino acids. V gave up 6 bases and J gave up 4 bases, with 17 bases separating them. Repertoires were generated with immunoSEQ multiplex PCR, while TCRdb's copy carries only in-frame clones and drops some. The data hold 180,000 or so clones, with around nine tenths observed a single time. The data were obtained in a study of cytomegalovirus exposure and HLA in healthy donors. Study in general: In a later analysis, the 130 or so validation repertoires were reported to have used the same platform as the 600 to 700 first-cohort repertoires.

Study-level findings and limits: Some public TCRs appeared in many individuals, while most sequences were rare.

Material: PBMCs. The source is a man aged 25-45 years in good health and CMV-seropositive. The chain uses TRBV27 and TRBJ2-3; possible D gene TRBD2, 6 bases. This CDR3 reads CASRNQPGAPDTQYF. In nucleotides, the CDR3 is TGTGCCAGCAGAAATCAACCGGGAGCCCCAGATACGCAGTATTTT.